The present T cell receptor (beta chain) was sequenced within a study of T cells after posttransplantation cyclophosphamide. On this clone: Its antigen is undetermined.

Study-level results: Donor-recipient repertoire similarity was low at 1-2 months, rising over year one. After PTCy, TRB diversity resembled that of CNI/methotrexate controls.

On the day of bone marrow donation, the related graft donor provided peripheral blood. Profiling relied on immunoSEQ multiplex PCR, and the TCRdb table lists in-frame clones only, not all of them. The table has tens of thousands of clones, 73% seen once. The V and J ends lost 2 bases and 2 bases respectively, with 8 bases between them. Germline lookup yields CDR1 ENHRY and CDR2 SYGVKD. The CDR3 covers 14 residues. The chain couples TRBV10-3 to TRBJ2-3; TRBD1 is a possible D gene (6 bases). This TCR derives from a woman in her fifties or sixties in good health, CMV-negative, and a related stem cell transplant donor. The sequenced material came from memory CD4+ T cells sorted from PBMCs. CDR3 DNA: TGTGCCATCAGTGAGACAGGGATCACAGATACGCAGTATTTT. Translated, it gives CAISETGITDTQYF.